This entry features one T cell receptor beta chain sequence. Its antigen is currently unknown. V lost 3 bases and J lost 5; bases outside the gene matches: 7. Per the germline V gene, CDR1 is SGHTA and CDR2 is FQGNSA. The CDR3 length is 16 residues. Arm-PCR of CDR3 regions and iRepertoire HTBI primers were the basis on which TCR beta libraries were built. TCRdb re-analysed the multiplex PCR reads in MiXCR, keeping a single row per CDR3 protein. This table holds approximately 380,000 distinct CDR3 sequences, roughly 20% found once. Noted time point: persistent/refractory GD, antithyroid drugs over 5 years with positive TRAb. Construction of the TCR library relied on RNA isolated from PBMCs. The sample belongs to a study of regulatory T cells in long-lasting Graves disease. At the level of the study: Persistent cases took antithyroid drugs over 5 years and stayed TSH receptor antibody positive. Study results and limitations: Sampling was limited to peripheral blood rather than thyroid tissue. Having few samples may have compromised the accuracy. Persistent cases favored TRBV28, TRBJ1-2 and TRBJ2-5.

The specimen comprised peripheral blood mononuclear cells (PBMCs), sampled when the disease was refractory, from a patient treated with antithyroid drugs. The clonotype was recovered from a female donor with Graves disease. The chain links TRBV7-2 to TRBJ2-7; 13 bases fit TRBD2. Here the CDR3 DNA reads TGTGCCAGCAGCTTGGGGCGGACTAGCGGGAGCCACGAGCAGTACTTC. It is translated as CASSLGRTSGSHEQYF.